The 20 T cell receptor beta chains in this list originate from one sample, sequenced in a study of blood T cells in healthy people across ages. The second PCR ran roughly 6 to 11 cycles with a sample-barcoded 5' primer and J-beta primers. From the 5' RACE reads, TCRdb called clonotypes with MiXCR, one entry per CDR3 protein. This table has some 1.5 million distinct CDR3 sequences, 28% appearing once. The sequenced sample consisted of blood. The receptors were sampled from a woman in her twenties or thirties in good health.

The chain is built from TRBV7-9 and TRBJ1-1; TRBD1 is a possible D gene (6 bases). CDR3 length: 12 residues. Trimming removed 7 bases at V and 1 base at J, with 7 bases between. Germline CDR1 is SEHNR and CDR2 is FQNEAQ (reference sequence). Written as DNA, the CDR3 is TGTGCCAGCAAGGACAGGAACACTGAAGCTTTCTTT. Protein sequence: CASKDRNTEAFF. The full variable domain, with the rest looked up from reference TRBV7-9 and TRBJ1-1, is DTGVSQNPRHKITKRGQNVTFRCDPISEHNRLYWYRQTLGQGPEFLTYFQNEAQLEKSRLLSDRFSAERPKGSFSTLEIQRTEQGDSAMYLCASKDRNTEAFFGQGTRLTVV.

V and J are TRBV2 and TRBJ2-1; 7 nucleotides line up with TRBD2. From germline, CDR1 is SNHLY and CDR2 FYNNEI. The J segment lost 9 bases and the V segment lost 7 bases, leaving 3 bases of the junction unmatched. The CDR3 sequence is 11 residues long. The CDR3, as DNA: TGTGCCAGCAAAGCGGGGATTGAGCAGTTCTTC. As protein: CASKAGIEQFF.

This clonotype was counted between two and nine times. V and J are TRBV15 and TRBJ2-1; D might be TRBD2 (6 bases). The CDR3 loop spans 14 amino acids. Trimming left V 5 bases short and J 5 bases short, with 13 bases between. Germline values: CDR1 LNHNV, CDR2 YYDKDF (reference sequence). The CDR3 nucleotides read TGTGCCACCAGCTGGAGGGCCGGGGACAATGAGCAGTTCTTC. This gives the protein CATSWRAGDNEQFF.

On this clonotype itself: A much larger clone lies a single base off, so this may be a read error. The rearrangement links TRBV20-1 to TRBJ2-1; either TRBD1 or TRBD2 may fit D (6 bases each). TRBJ2-7 explains the end of the DNA better; the J call may be wrong. The germline CDR1 and CDR2 sequences are DFQATT and SNEGSKA (reference sequence). The CDR3 sequence is 14 residues long. In nucleotides, the CDR3 is TGCAGTGCTAGACCGGGGGCGGTATACAATGAGCAGTACTTC. This translates into CSARPGAVYNEQYF.

The chain uses TRBV20-1 and TRBJ1-2; D is perhaps TRBD1 (5 bases). The length of the CDR3 is 14 residues. V lost 0 bases, J lost 4 bases, and 12 bases lay in between. Per germline, CDR1 DFQATT and CDR2 SNEGSKA (reference sequence). Here the CDR3 reads CSARDNGQGYGYTF. CDR3 sequence (DNA): TGCAGTGCTAGAGATAACGGGCAGGGCTATGGCTACACCTTC.

The chain links TRBV7-3 to TRBJ2-1; 9 bases align to TRBD1. The germline V gene has CDR1 SGHTA and CDR2 FQGTGA. The CDR3 totals 18 residues. V was clipped by 5 bases and J by 6 bases; unmatched bases: 17. The CDR3 DNA sequence: TGTGCCAGCAGCGCACTAGGGGGGACAGGGTTGGGTTTCAATGAGCAGTTCTTC. Its protein is CASSALGGTGLGFNEQFF. The variable domain in full, with the rest retrieved from reference TRBV7-3 and TRBJ2-1, is GAGVSQTPSNKVTEKGKYVELRCDPISGHTALYWYRQSLGQGPEFLIYFQGTGAADDSGLPNDRFFAVRPEGSVSTLKIQRTERGDSAVYLCASSALGGTGLGFNEQFFGPGTRLTVL.

As regards this clonotype: The CDR3 end shows no conserved phenylalanine or tryptophan, and so a read error is likely. The chain links TRBV5-1 to TRBJ1-3; D gene uncertain. This CDR3 is built from 14 residues. V was shortened by 4 bases and J by 1 base, with 9 bases between the two germline ends. CDR1 and CDR2 from the germline V gene are SGHRS and YFSETQ. The chain's CDR3 is CASSRSGSGNTIYV. DNA of the CDR3: TGCGCCAGCAGCCGAAGCGGGTCTGGAAACACCATATATGTT.

To note about this clonotype: The junction differs from germline at one of its ends, possibly a read error. CDR3 coding DNA: TGTGCCAGCAGCTTGGCCACAGGGGCGGTTAATGAAAGACTGTTTTTT. As protein: CASSLATGAVNERLFF. The chain combines TRBV5-5 with TRBJ1-4, with 7 bases fitting TRBD1. Germline loops: CDR1 SGHKS, CDR2 YYEKEE (reference sequence). The CDR3 has 16 amino acids.

This chain joins TRBV12-3 or TRBV12-4 and TRBJ2-3; 15 bases match TRBD2. Losses at the gene ends were 6 bases for V and 4 bases for J; bases not matched to a gene: 5. The CDR3 spans 16 residues. CDR3 DNA: TGTGCCAGCAGCCGGACTAGCGGGAGGGTATCAGATACGCAGTATTTT. It is translated as CASSRTSGRVSDTQYF.

This clonotype has only a few counts. The genes are TRBV12-3 or TRBV12-4 and TRBJ2-7, with 10 bases fitting TRBD1. V lost 6 bases and J lost 4; bases outside the gene matches: 6. The CDR3 has 14 residues. The CDR3 region is CASRGTGVGYEQYF. CDR3 DNA: TGTGCCAGCAGGGGGACAGGGGTCGGATACGAGCAGTACTTC.

This clonotype has just a few counts. The chain uses TRBV5-5 and TRBJ2-4; 7 nucleotides match TRBD2. The J call may be in error: the DNA end matches TRBJ2-7 better. CDR1 and CDR2 (germline): SGHKS, YYEKEE (reference sequence). This CDR3 comprises 13 residues. In DNA form, the CDR3 reads TGTGCCAGCAGCTGGGCGCGGGGGTCCGAGCAGTACTTC. Its protein product is CASSWARGSEQYF.

This clonotype was counted many times. The V call is TRBV6-6, the J call TRBJ1-2; 10 positions match TRBD1. This CDR3 is built from 14 residues. The V segment lost 2 bases and the J segment 6 bases; nucleotides outside the gene matches: 3. Germline values: CDR1 MNHNY, CDR2 SVGAGI (reference sequence). CDR3 sequence: CASSYGDRGDGYTF. CDR3 sequence (DNA): TGTGCCAGCAGTTACGGGGACAGGGGAGATGGCTACACCTTC.

This clonotype appeared a few times. This chain joins TRBV6-5 and TRBJ2-5; TRBD2 aligns across 8 bases. The CDR3 is 14 amino acids. V shed 4 bases and J 4 bases; nucleotides not matched to a gene: 5. Germline CDR1 MNHEY, CDR2 SVGAGI. This CDR3 is CASSSPGLAETQYF. CDR3 in DNA: TGTGCCAGCAGTTCTCCCGGACTAGCAGAGACCCAGTACTTC.

About this clonotype: An end of the junction differs from the germline gene, which may be a read error. The chain links TRBV5-1 to TRBJ2-6, with a tentative D call TRBD1 (6 bases). The germline CDR1 and CDR2 sequences are SGHRS and YFSETQ. The CDR3 spans 14 residues. The CDR3 sequence is CASRALMGANVRTF. In DNA, the CDR3 is TGCGCCAGCAGGGCCCTGATGGGGGCCAACGTCCGGACTTTC.

This rearrangement joins TRBV20-1 to TRBJ1-3, with D possibly being TRBD1 (5 bases). Trimming took 3 bases from V and 2 from J, leaving 11 bases between them. Germline V CDR1 and CDR2: DFQATT, SNEGSKA (reference sequence). CDR3 length equals 14 residues. CDR3 amino acids: CSASHMGAGNTIYF. The CDR3 DNA follows: TGCAGTGCTAGCCACATGGGGGCTGGAAACACCATATATTTT.

This clonotype was seen a handful of times. The junction and the germline gene differ at one end; a read error may be behind it. The V gene is TRBV20-1, the J gene TRBJ1-6; 7 nucleotides match TRBD1. The CDR3 runs 12 residues. Per the germline V gene, CDR1 is DFQATT and CDR2 is SNEGSKA (reference sequence). CDR3 protein: CSARGHGSPLHF. The CDR3 nucleotides read TGTAGTGCGAGGGGGCACGGTTCACCCCTCCACTTT.

The V and J genes are TRBV23-1 and TRBJ1-3; 8 positions agree with TRBD1. TRBV23-1 is an ORF, with its function uncertain. The CDR3 consists of 13 residues. The V segment lost 6 bases and the J segment 11 bases; nucleotides outside the gene matches: 9. The CDR3 region has the DNA TGCGCCAGCAGCAATACGGACAGGGCATCCATATATTTT. Amino acids: CASSNTDRASIYF.

This clonotype was counted a single time. A much larger clone differs from this one at a single base, so this may be a read error. The J gene is TRBJ2-3, the V gene TRBV5-5; D is uncertain. The CDR3 runs 14 residues. Germline V gives CDR1 SGHKS, CDR2 YYEKEE (reference sequence). The V and J ends lost 4 bases and 2 bases respectively, with 11 bases between them. CDR3 region: CASSPEPTTDTQYF. The CDR3 bases are TGTGCCAGCAGCCCAGAACCAACCACAGATACGCAGTATTTT.

This clonotype was detected only a few times. The chain carries TRBV27 and TRBJ2-5, with TRBD2 matching 7 bases. The length of the CDR3 is 15 residues. V trimming: 3 bases; J trimming: 4 bases; junction bases outside the gene matches: 8. Germline V CDR1 and CDR2: MNHEY, SMNVEV (reference sequence). The CDR3 nucleotides read TGTGCCAGCAGTTTTGCGGGAGCGACGGGAGAGACCCAGTACTTC. Translating gives CASSFAGATGETQYF.

Note on this clonotype: At one end the junction does not follow the germline gene, possibly because of a read error. The rearrangement links TRBV5-5 to TRBJ2-4; D is unresolved. This CDR3 is 13 amino acids long. Germline V gene sequence: CDR1 SGHKS, CDR2 YYEKEE (reference sequence). CDR3 bases: TGTGTCAGCAGCTTTTTTATGGGCAATGAGCAGTACTTC. Encoded protein: CVSSFFMGNEQYF.